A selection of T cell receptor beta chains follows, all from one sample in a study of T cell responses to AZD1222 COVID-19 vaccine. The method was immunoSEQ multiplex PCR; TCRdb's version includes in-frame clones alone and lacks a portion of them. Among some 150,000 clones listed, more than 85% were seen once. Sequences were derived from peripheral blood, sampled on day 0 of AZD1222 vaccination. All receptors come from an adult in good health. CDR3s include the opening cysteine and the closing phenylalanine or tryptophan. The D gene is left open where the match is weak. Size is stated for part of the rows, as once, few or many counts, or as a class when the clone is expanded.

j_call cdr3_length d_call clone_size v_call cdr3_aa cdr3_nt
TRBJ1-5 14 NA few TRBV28 CASSYSYSNQPQHF TGTGCCAGCAGCTACAGCTATAGCAATCAGCCCCAGCATTTT
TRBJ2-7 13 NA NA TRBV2 CASGGSDTYEQYF TGTGCCAGCGGGGGTTCAGACACCTACGAGCAGTACTTC
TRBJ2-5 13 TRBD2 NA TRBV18 CASSPAGGETQYF TGTGCCAGCTCACCGGCGGGGGGGGAGACCCAGTACTTC
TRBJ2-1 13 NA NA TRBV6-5 CASSWTGFNEQFF TGTGCCAGCAGTTGGACGGGATTCAATGAGCAGTTCTTC
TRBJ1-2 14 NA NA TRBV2 CASTEGGVGYGYTF TGTGCCAGCACCGAAGGGGGAGTTGGCTATGGCTACACCTTC
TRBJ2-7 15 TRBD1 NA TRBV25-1 CASSASGQGGYEQYF TGTGCCAGCAGTGCCTCGGGACAGGGTGGGTACGAGCAGTACTTC
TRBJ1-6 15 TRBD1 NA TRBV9 CASSGRDRGGSPLHF TGTGCCAGCAGCGGACGGGACAGGGGTGGATCACCCCTCCACTTT
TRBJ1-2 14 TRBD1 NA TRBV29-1 CSALSGTGSSGYTF TGCAGCGCCTTAAGCGGGACAGGGAGCTCGGGCTACACCTTC
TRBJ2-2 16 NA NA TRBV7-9 CASSLHPLQLTGELFF TGTGCCAGCAGCTTACATCCGCTTCAGTTGACCGGGGAGCTGTTTTTT
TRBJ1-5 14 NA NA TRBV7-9 CASSLDSGPFPQHF TGTGCCAGCAGCCTTGATTCCGGACCTTTTCCCCAGCATTTT
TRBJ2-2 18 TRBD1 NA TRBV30 CAWGRTTGALFVTGELFF TGTGCCTGGGGTAGGACGACAGGGGCTCTATTTGTCACCGGGGAGCTGTTTTTT
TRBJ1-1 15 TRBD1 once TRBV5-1 CASTHSGTGGTEAFF TGCGCCAGCACACACAGCGGGACAGGGGGCACTGAAGCTTTCTTT
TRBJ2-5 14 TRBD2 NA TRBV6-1 CASSELAGVETQYF TGTGCCAGCAGTGAATTAGCGGGGGTCGAGACCCAGTACTTC
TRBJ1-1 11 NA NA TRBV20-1 CSARQGFEAFF TGCAGTGCTAGGCAGGGCTTTGAAGCTTTCTTT
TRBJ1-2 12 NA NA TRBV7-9 CASSLNPYGYTF TGTGCCAGCAGCTTAAACCCTTATGGCTACACCTTC
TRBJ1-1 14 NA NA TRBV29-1 CSVLIRTGANEAFF TGCAGCGTTCTTATACGGACGGGTGCCAATGAAGCTTTCTTT
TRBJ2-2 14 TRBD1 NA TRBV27 CASRPGQWAGELFF TGTGCCAGCAGACCGGGACAGTGGGCCGGGGAGCTGTTTTTT
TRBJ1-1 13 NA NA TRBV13 CAGRGMLNTEAFF TGTGCCGGCCGGGGGATGTTGAACACTGAAGCTTTCTTT
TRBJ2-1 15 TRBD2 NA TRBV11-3 CASSPQSGGRNEQFF TGTGCCAGCAGCCCCCAAAGCGGGGGGCGGAATGAGCAGTTCTTC
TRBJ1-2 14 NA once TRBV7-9 CASSLGRQGHGYTF TGTGCCAGCAGCTTGGGGCGGCAGGGCCATGGCTACACCTTC
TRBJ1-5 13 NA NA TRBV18 CASSLEGRQPQHF TGTGCCAGCTCACTTGAGGGTCGGCAGCCCCAGCATTTT